The entry below gives a single TCR beta chain sequence along with its context. Data came from immunoSEQ multiplex PCR; TCRdb stores just in-frame clones and leaves some out. The sample has 500,000 to 850,000 clones, approximately 87% seen once. This sample is part of a study of shared T cell receptors in the human thymus. The junction had 8 bases not matched to a gene; V was cut back by 4 bases and J by 1 base. The CDR3 contains 17 residues. CDR1 is MGHDK, CDR2 SYGVNS, per germline. This sample was also put to use in a study of human thymus T cells.

The clonotype originates from a boy younger than two with a congenital heart defect. Input material: thymocytes. The chain links TRBV25-1 to TRBJ1-3, with 9 nucleotides matching TRBD1. The CDR3 loop is CASSVPGQGLSGNTIYF. The CDR3 DNA follows: TGTGCCAGCAGTGTACCGGGACAGGGCCTTTCTGGAAACACCATATATTTT.